This TCR beta chain was retrieved from a study of blood T cell repertoires in COVID-19. Background on the study: In each case, the material was cDNA or gDNA derived from T cells, B-cell-depleted T cells, or PBMCs.

The protocol was immunoSEQ multiplex PCR, while the TCRdb copy is restricted to in-frame clones and leaves out a portion. This sample has under 200,000 clones, with 80% to 90% found just once. This clone has just one count. Germline CDR1 is MGHDK and CDR2 is SYGVNS. The length of the CDR3 is 16 residues. J gave up 4 bases and V 2 bases, and 7 bases lay outside the gene matches. V is TRBV25-1 and J is TRBJ1-2; 10 nucleotides line up with TRBD1. The sample consisted of peripheral blood. This TCR came from a woman in her 70s with acute or convalescent COVID-19. In DNA, the CDR3 is TGTGCCAGCAGTGAAGTTGGGACAGGGGATGGCTATGGCTACACCTTC. Its translation: CASSEVGTGDGYGYTF.